This T cell receptor beta chain was captured by sequencing in a study of T cell repertoires in cytomegalovirus infection. The CDR3 loop spans 14 amino acids. CDR1 is MDHEN and CDR2 is SYDVKM in the germline V gene. J gave up 4 bases and V 8 bases, and 6 bases lay outside the gene matches. This clonotype was recorded many times. In TCRdb, the reads were re-called with MiXCR into one record per CDR3 protein. The table lists 290,000 or so distinct CDR3 sequences, about 9.1% of them singletons, with less than 3% in the top ten. Sequenced sample: PBMCs. The receptor was isolated from a human donor in good health (CMV status not recorded). Some clones in this sample may be carry-over from other donors' samples. This rearrangement joins TRBV28 to TRBJ1-5; 9 bases are shared with TRBD1. The CDR3 DNA sequence: TGTGCCAGCGGTATTGGACAGGGGAATCAGCCCCAGCATTTT. Its translation: CASGIGQGNQPQHF.